This T cell receptor (beta chain) was captured in a study of T cell responses to AZD1222 COVID-19 vaccine. Overall study results and limits: Baseline seropositives among AZD1222 recipients totaled only 5 or 6. Across the whole spike, CD4 TCRs peaked at regions 160-218 and 743-854. White British ancestry dominated among donors, who included more females, and clonal diversity was possibly underestimated. Sampled repertoires all dated from after the peak T cell response.

Measured with immunoSEQ multiplex PCR; TCRdb has only the in-frame clones, and not every one. Found here are some 120,000 clones, 70% to 90% of them singletons; the top ten hold approximately 9.6%. As concerns this clone: Antigen specificity is unknown.

The CDR3 spans 13 residues. Germline-derived CDR1 and CDR2 are LNHDA and SQIVND (reference sequence). The V end lost 5 bases, the J end lost 7 bases, and 11 bases lay between the germline ends. The input for sequencing was peripheral blood, taken on day 0 of AZD1222 vaccination. The chain couples TRBV19 to TRBJ1-4, with no clear D. This TCR came from an adult in good health. The CDR3 DNA sequence: TGTGCCAGTAGTCTTCGAGGATCTGAAAAACTGTTTTTT. Encoded protein: CASSLRGSEKLFF.